This TCR beta chain comes out of a study of cytotoxic CD8 clonotypes in ibrutinib-treated CLL. This clone was counted once. The assay was immunoSEQ multiplex PCR, and TCRdb's table has in-frame clones only and misses some. The data show approximately 280,000 clones, with about 72% seen just once and about 5.3% held by the top ten. The sequence came from a human donor with chronic lymphocytic leukemia. The sequencing used PBMCs, collected at disease progression, from a patient treated with ibrutinib.

The CDR3 sequence: CASSPSRGAYSNQPQHF. CDR3 coding DNA: TGTGCCAGTAGTCCCAGTCGAGGAGCCTATAGCAATCAGCCCCAGCATTTT. The chain combines TRBV19 with TRBJ1-5; no firm D call. CDR3 length: 17 residues. Germline lookup yields CDR1 LNHDA and CDR2 SQIVND (reference sequence). The V gene lost 5 bases and the J gene lost 0 bases, with 17 bases spanning the gap. Based on the CDR3 plus reference TRBV19 and TRBJ1-5, the full variable domain is DGGITQSPKYLFRKEGQNVTLSCEQNLNHDAMYWYRQDPGQGLRLIYYSQIVNDFQKGDIAEGYSVSREKKESFPLTVTSAQKNPTAFYLCASSPSRGAYSNQPQHFGDGTRLSIL.